This T cell receptor beta chain was profiled in a study of spatial heterogeneity in lung cancer. In the study overall: On average, each unique TCR and UMI combination appeared more than ten times in raw reads. General study findings and limits: There was tracking of ubiquitous and regional nonsynonymous mutations by the respective counts of ubiquitous and regional expanded TCRs. It was found that expanded intratumoral alpha and beta TCR counts tracked tumor mutation counts.

Noted time point: sample taken at primary tumor resection. No cells were sorted before sequencing. The whole RNA sequenced was extracted from tumor, nontumor lung or frozen PBMC. This clonotype was seen at least ten times. Its antigen is not known. This beta chain came through as a stray read in a library set up for alpha chains, and its size says little. One entry per CDR3 protein, called by TCRdb with MiXCR from the 5' RACE reads. The sample includes about 13,000 distinct CDR3 sequences, 4% to 5.5% seen only once; the top ten take less than 25%. Germline V lookup: CDR1 SEHNR, CDR2 FQNEAQ (reference sequence). With 2 bases removed from V and 10 bases from J, the gap between germline ends came to 14 bases. The CDR3 is 13 amino acids.

The clonotype originates from a male donor with early-stage non-small cell lung cancer. The sequencing here drew on lung tumor tissue, taken at surgery. This chain connects TRBV7-9 to TRBJ2-5, with D perhaps TRBD1 (5 bases). The CDR3 DNA sequence: TGTGCCAGCAGCTTAACGATTCAGGGCCACCAGTACTTC. Translating gives CASSLTIQGHQYF. Full variable domain (missing parts from reference TRBV7-9 and TRBJ2-5): DTGVSQNPRHKITKRGQNVTFRCDPISEHNRLYWYRQTLGQGPEFLTYFQNEAQLEKSRLLSDRFSAERPKGSFSTLEIQRTEQGDSAMYLCASSLTIQGHQYFGPGTRLLVL.